These T cell receptor beta chains were read from a single sample in a study of cytomegalovirus exposure and HLA in healthy donors. Here immunoSEQ multiplex PCR was the method, and the copy in TCRdb shows in-frame clones only, minus some. The data hold around 150,000 clones, with around a tenth observed a single time. The source material was PBMCs. These receptor sequences come from a male donor in good health and CMV-seronegative. Both conserved end residues are trimmed from each CDR3. The order of the fields is J gene, V gene, D gene, CDR3 protein. D genes are given only for firm matches.

J gene: TRBJ2-1
V gene: TRBV4-3
D gene: TRBD2
CDR3 protein: ASSAATSGSGANEQF

J gene: TRBJ1-1
V gene: TRBV9
D gene: TRBD1
CDR3 protein: ASSRGGQQEAF

J gene: TRBJ2-3
V gene: TRBV4-2
D gene: TRBD2
CDR3 protein: ASSQGPGLATDTQY

J gene: TRBJ2-1
V gene: TRBV7-7
D gene: TRBD2
CDR3 protein: ASSATSGSYNEQF

J gene: TRBJ2-7
V gene: TRBV30
D gene: TRBD1
CDR3 protein: AWSVGTGGLDEQY

J gene: TRBJ2-5
V gene: TRBV19
D gene: .
CDR3 protein: ASSLTGSGETQY

J gene: TRBJ2-7
V gene: TRBV7-8
D gene: TRBD1
CDR3 protein: ASSVDRGLLEKQY

J gene: TRBJ2-1
V gene: TRBV29-1
D gene: .
CDR3 protein: SVTPGSSSYNEQF

J gene: TRBJ2-7
V gene: TRBV7-2
D gene: TRBD2
CDR3 protein: ASSLQSGGAGEQY

J gene: TRBJ1-1
V gene: TRBV5-1
D gene: .
CDR3 protein: ASSHRQNTEAF

J gene: TRBJ1-5
V gene: TRBV5-6
D gene: .
CDR3 protein: ASSLEQTEPQH

J gene: TRBJ1-1
V gene: TRBV7-9
D gene: .
CDR3 protein: ASSPPGNTEAF

J gene: TRBJ1-1
V gene: TRBV19
D gene: .
CDR3 protein: ASRISTGTNTEAF

J gene: TRBJ1-5
V gene: TRBV2
D gene: TRBD1
CDR3 protein: ASSRTGMSNQPQH

J gene: TRBJ2-3
V gene: TRBV7-9
D gene: TRBD2
CDR3 protein: ASSSIRRLALKHPDTQY

J gene: TRBJ2-2
V gene: TRBV9
D gene: .
CDR3 protein: ASSVATGELF

J gene: TRBJ2-5
V gene: TRBV27
D gene: TRBD2
CDR3 protein: ASSLGLGRVETQY

J gene: TRBJ2-7
V gene: TRBV19
D gene: .
CDR3 protein: ASSIRKKAYEQY

J gene: TRBJ2-7
V gene: TRBV15
D gene: .
CDR3 protein: ATSRVHRERTEQY

J gene: TRBJ2-5
V gene: TRBV19
D gene: .
CDR3 protein: ASSMRQQETQY

J gene: TRBJ1-2
V gene: TRBV2
D gene: TRBD1
CDR3 protein: ATDQTGNYGYT

J gene: TRBJ2-1
V gene: TRBV27
D gene: TRBD1
CDR3 protein: ASTGGTGGYEQF

J gene: TRBJ1-1
V gene: TRBV4-3
D gene: TRBD1
CDR3 protein: ASSQAQGAYTEAF

J gene: TRBJ2-5
V gene: TRBV5-1
D gene: TRBD1
CDR3 protein: ASKPQGASYQETQY

J gene: TRBJ2-2
V gene: TRBV25-1
D gene: .
CDR3 protein: ASRRNAGSGELF

J gene: TRBJ2-7
V gene: TRBV4-3
D gene: .
CDR3 protein: ASSQAGLTSYEQY

J gene: TRBJ2-7
V gene: TRBV10-3
D gene: .
CDR3 protein: AINDPGLPDYEQY

J gene: TRBJ2-5
V gene: TRBV9
D gene: TRBD1
CDR3 protein: ASSPGQGWETQY

J gene: TRBJ2-6
V gene: TRBV4-1
D gene: .
CDR3 protein: ASSPGGGRSGANVLT

J gene: TRBJ1-2
V gene: TRBV4-1
D gene: TRBD1
CDR3 protein: ASSRTQGAANYGYT

J gene: TRBJ1-1
V gene: TRBV6-6
D gene: TRBD1
CDR3 protein: ASSSEGGTGYTEAF

J gene: TRBJ1-5
V gene: TRBV9
D gene: .
CDR3 protein: ASSVGQGSNQPQH

J gene: TRBJ2-4
V gene: TRBV30
D gene: .
CDR3 protein: AWNVDRTTLAKNIQY

J gene: TRBJ2-1
V gene: TRBV7-8
D gene: .
CDR3 protein: ASSLEGGGLYNEQF

J gene: TRBJ2-7
V gene: TRBV27
D gene: TRBD1
CDR3 protein: ASRRLRGQGGHEQY

J gene: TRBJ2-5
V gene: TRBV18
D gene: .
CDR3 protein: ASLPGGEETQY

J gene: TRBJ2-7
V gene: TRBV19
D gene: .
CDR3 protein: ASSITTGTSYEQY

J gene: TRBJ2-3
V gene: TRBV4-1
D gene: .
CDR3 protein: ASSRGQPNTDTQY

J gene: TRBJ2-2
V gene: TRBV6-4
D gene: .
CDR3 protein: ASSAAGAPTGELF

J gene: TRBJ2-1
V gene: TRBV10-3
D gene: .
CDR3 protein: ATSALAPYNEQF

J gene: TRBJ1-2
V gene: TRBV30
D gene: .
CDR3 protein: AWTIGQGRKYGYT

J gene: TRBJ2-3
V gene: TRBV4-3
D gene: TRBD2
CDR3 protein: ASSPRLAVLTDTQY

J gene: TRBJ2-1
V gene: TRBV19
D gene: .
CDR3 protein: ASSITPGTYNEQF

J gene: TRBJ2-7
V gene: TRBV28
D gene: .
CDR3 protein: ASSLPLGAPGRSYEQY

J gene: TRBJ1-5
V gene: TRBV28
D gene: .
CDR3 protein: ASSGGQVSNQPQH

J gene: TRBJ1-1
V gene: TRBV30
D gene: TRBD1
CDR3 protein: AWSRGRGTEAF

J gene: TRBJ2-2
V gene: TRBV5-5
D gene: .
CDR3 protein: ASSPRYVTNTGELF

J gene: TRBJ2-7
V gene: TRBV6-5
D gene: TRBD1
CDR3 protein: ASSPRTGYEQY

J gene: TRBJ1-5
V gene: TRBV6-1
D gene: .
CDR3 protein: ASSVGDSQSGPQH

J gene: TRBJ1-1
V gene: TRBV6-6
D gene: .
CDR3 protein: ASIRSTGGMNTEAF

J gene: TRBJ2-7
V gene: TRBV6-5
D gene: TRBD1
CDR3 protein: ASSSSRPGQLH

J gene: TRBJ1-5
V gene: TRBV5-6
D gene: .
CDR3 protein: ASSLQGGSNQPQH

J gene: TRBJ1-1
V gene: TRBV4-2
D gene: .
CDR3 protein: ASSQDLAGHDRAF

J gene: TRBJ1-3
V gene: TRBV28
D gene: .
CDR3 protein: ASARRGGNTIY

J gene: TRBJ2-1
V gene: TRBV28
D gene: .
CDR3 protein: ASSPLRSEQF

J gene: TRBJ1-6
V gene: TRBV27
D gene: .
CDR3 protein: ASSFGASYNSPLH

J gene: TRBJ1-6
V gene: TRBV19
D gene: TRBD1
CDR3 protein: ASSIGQETYNSPLH